This TCR beta chain was observed in a study of cytomegalovirus exposure and HLA in healthy donors. Study observations and caveats: Later genetic work tied a missense DCLRE1C variant to beta-chain V and J trimming. Testing in vitro showed a few CMV-associated chains specific for CMV antigens.

This clone was detected only a few times. The antigen is not known. The CDR3 extends over 15 amino acids. In germline, CDR1 is SGHRS, CDR2 YFSETQ. V was shortened by 2 bases and J by 2 bases, with 14 bases between the two germline ends. Amplification used 60 Vbeta primers and 13 Jbeta primers. Using immunoSEQ multiplex PCR, the repertoire was profiled, and TCRdb retains in-frame clones only, with some absent. The top ten clones hold 1.5% to 2% of a sample with about 160,000 clones, 80% to 90% of them seen once. Input material: PBMCs. The rearrangement uses TRBV5-1 and TRBJ2-7; a possible D gene is TRBD1 (6 bases). The TCR comes from a woman between 18 and 29 years old in good health and CMV-seronegative. CDR3: CASSFISGTTYEQYF. The CDR3 region has the DNA TGCGCCAGCAGCTTCATTTCAGGGACAACCTACGAGCAGTACTTC.